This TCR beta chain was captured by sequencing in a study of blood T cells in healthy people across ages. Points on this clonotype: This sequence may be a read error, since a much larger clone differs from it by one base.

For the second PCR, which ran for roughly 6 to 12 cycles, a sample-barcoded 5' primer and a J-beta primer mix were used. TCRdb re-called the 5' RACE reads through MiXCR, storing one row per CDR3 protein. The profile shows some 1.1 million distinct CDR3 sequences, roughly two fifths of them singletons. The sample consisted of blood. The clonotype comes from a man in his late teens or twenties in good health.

Written as DNA, the CDR3 is TGTGCCTGCAGTCCGACAGGGCCTAATGAAAAACTGTTTTTT. Translation: CACSPTGPNEKLFF. This sequence joins TRBV12-3 or TRBV12-4 and TRBJ1-4; TRBD1 matches at 7 bases. This CDR3 contains 14 residues.